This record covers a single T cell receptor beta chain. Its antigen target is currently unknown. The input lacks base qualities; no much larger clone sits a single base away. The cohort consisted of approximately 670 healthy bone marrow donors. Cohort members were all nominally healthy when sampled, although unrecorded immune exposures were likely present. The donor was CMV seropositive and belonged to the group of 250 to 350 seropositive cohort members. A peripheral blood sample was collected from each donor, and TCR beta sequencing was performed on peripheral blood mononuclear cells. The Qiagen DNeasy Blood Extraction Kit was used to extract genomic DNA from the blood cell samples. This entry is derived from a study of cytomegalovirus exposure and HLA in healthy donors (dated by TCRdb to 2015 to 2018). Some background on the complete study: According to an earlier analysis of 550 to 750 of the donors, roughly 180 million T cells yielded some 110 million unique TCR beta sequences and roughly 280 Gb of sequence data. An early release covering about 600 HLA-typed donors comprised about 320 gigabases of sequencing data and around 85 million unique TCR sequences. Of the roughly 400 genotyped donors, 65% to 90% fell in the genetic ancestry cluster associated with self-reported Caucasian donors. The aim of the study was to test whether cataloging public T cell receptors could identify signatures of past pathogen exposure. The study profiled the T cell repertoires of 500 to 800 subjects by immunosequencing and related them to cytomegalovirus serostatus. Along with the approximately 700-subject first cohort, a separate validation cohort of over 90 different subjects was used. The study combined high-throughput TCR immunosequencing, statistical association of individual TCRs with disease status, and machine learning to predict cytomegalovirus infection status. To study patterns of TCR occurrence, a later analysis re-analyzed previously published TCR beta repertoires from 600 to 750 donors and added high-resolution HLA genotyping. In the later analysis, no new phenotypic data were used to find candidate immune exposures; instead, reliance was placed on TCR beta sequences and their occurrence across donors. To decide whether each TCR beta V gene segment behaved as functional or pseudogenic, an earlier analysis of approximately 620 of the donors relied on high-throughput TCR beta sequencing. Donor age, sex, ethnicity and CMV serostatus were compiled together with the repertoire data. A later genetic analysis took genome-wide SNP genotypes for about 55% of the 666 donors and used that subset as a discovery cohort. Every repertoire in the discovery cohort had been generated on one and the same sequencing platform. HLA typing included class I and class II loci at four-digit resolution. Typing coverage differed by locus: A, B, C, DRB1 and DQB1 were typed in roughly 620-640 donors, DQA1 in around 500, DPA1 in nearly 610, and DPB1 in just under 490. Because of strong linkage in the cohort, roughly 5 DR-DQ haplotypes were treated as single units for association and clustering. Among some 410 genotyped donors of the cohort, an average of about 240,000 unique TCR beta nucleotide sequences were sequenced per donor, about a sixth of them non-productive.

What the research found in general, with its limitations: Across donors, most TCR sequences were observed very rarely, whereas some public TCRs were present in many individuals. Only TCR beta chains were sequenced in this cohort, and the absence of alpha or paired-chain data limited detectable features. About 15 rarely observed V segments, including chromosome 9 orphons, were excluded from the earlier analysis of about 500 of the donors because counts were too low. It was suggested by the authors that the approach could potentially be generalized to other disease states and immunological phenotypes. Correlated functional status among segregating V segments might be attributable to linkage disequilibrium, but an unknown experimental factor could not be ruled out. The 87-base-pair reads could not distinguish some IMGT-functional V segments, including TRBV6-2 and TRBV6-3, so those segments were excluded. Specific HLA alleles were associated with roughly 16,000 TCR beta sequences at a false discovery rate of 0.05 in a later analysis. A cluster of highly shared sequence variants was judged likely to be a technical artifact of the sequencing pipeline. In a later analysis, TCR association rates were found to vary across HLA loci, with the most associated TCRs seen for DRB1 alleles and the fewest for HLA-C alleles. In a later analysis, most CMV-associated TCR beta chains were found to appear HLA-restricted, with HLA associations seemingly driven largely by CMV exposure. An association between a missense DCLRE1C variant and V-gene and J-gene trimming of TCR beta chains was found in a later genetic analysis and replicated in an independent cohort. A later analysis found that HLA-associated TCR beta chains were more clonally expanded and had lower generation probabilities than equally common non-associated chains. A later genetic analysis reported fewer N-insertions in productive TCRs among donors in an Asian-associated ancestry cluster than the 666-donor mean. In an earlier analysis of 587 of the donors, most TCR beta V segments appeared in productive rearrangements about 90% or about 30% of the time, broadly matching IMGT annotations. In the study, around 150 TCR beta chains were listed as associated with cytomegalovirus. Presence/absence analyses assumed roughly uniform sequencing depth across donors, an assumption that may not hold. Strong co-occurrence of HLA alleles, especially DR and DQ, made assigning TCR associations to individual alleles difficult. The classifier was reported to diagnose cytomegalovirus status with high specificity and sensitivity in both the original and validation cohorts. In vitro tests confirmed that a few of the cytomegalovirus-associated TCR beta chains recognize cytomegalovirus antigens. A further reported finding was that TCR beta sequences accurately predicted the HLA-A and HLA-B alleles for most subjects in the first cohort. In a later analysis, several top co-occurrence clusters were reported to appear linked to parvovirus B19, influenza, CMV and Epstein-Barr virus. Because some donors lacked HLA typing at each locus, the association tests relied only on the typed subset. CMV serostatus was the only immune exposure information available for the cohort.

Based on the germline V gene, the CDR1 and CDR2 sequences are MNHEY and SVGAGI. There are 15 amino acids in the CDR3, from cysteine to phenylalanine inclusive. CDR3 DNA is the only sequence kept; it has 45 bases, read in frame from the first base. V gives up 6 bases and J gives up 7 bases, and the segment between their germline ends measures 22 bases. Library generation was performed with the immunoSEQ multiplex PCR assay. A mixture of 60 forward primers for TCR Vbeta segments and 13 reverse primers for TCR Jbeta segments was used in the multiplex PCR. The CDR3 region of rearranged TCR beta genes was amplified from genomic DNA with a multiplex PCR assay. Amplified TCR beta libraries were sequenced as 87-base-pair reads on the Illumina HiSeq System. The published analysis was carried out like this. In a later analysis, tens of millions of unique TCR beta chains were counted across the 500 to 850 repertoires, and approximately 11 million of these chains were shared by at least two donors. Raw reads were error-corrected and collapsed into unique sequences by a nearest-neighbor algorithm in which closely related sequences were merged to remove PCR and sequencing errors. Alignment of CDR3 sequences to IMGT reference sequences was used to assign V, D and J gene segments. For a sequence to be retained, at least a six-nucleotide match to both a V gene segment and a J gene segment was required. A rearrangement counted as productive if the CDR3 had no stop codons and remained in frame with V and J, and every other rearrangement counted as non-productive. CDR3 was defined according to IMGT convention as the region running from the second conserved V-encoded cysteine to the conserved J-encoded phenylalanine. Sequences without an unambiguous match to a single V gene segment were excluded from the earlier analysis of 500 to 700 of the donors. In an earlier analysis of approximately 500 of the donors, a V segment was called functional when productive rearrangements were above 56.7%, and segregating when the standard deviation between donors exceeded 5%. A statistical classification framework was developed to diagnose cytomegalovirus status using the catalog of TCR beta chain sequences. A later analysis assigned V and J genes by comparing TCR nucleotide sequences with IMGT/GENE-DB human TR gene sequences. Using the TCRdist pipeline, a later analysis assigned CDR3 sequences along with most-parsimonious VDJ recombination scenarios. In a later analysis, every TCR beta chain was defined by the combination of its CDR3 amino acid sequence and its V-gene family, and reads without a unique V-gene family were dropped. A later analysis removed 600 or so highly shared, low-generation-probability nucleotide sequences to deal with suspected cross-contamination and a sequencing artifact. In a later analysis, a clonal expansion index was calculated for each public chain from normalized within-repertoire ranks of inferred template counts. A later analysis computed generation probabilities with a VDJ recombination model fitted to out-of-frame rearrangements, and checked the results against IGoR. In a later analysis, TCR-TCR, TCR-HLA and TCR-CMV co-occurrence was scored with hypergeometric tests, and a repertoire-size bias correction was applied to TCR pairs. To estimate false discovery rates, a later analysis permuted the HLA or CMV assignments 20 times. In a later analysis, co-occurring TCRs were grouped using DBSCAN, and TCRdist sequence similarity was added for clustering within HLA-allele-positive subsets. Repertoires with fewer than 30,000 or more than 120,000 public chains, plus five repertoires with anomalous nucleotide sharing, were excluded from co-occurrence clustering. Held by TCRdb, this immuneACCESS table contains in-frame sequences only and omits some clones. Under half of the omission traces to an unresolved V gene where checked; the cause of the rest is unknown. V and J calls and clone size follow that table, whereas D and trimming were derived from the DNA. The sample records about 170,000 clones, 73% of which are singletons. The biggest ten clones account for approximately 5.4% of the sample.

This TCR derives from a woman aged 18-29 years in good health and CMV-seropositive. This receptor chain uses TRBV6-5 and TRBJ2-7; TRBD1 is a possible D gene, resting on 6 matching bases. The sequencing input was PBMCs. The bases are TGTGCCAGCAGCTCGGTCCAGGGGAATCGTGGGGAGCAGTACTTC. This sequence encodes CASSSVQGNRGEQYF.